The 20 T cell receptor beta chains below all came from one sample that was sequenced in a study of shared clonotypes between healthy human individuals. TCRdb's table, derived via immunoSEQ multiplex PCR, lists solely in-frame clones and lacks some. The table lists about 1 million clones, under 80% of them singletons. Sequenced input: memory CD4+ T cells sorted from blood. Subset in this sample: CD45RA-negative fraction. The receptor set was obtained from a man aged 18 to 30 in good health.

The rearrangement links TRBV5-1 to TRBJ1-4; 8 bases fit TRBD1. This CDR3 region has 15 residues. Germline CDR1 reads SGHRS; CDR2 reads YFSETQ. V dropped 2 bases and J dropped 5; count of bases not matched to a gene: 5. CDR3 in amino acids: CASSFAGTGNEKLFF. The CDR3 bases are TGCGCCAGCAGCTTCGCTGGGACAGGAAATGAAAAACTGTTTTTT.

The chain links TRBV5-1 to TRBJ1-3; 7 bases are shared with TRBD1. CDR1 is SGHRS, CDR2 YFSETQ, per germline. The CDR3 is 17 amino acids. V lost 2 bases to trimming and J lost 0 bases; unmatched junction nucleotides: 8. The CDR3 nucleotides read TGCGCCAGCAGCTTCATGGGGGACAGCACCTCTGGAAACACCATATATTTT. Translating it yields CASSFMGDSTSGNTIYF. The variable domain in full, completed from reference TRBV5-1 and TRBJ1-3, reads KAGVTQTPRYLIKTRGQQVTLSCSPISGHRSVSWYQQTPGQGLQFLFEYFSETQRNKGNFPGRFSGRQFSNSRSEMNVSTLELGDSALYLCASSFMGDSTSGNTIYFGEGSWLTVV.

V usage is TRBV7-9 and J usage is TRBJ2-7; D is unresolved. The CDR3 runs 13 residues. V was pared by 2 bases and J by 5 bases, with 10 bases between. Germline assignment: CDR1 SEHNR and CDR2 FQNEAQ (reference sequence). CDR3 nucleotides: TGTGCCAGCAGCTTAATGGATTCGGACGAGCAGTACTTC. As protein: CASSLMDSDEQYF.

V is TRBV19 and J is TRBJ2-3, with a possible D match to TRBD2 (6 bases). Germline values: CDR1 LNHDA, CDR2 SQIVND (reference sequence). The length of the CDR3 is 12 residues. V shed 7 bases and J shed 2 bases, with 7 bases lying between them. The CDR3 region is CASTGVTDTQYF. The CDR3 nucleotides are TGTGCCAGTACGGGGGTCACAGATACGCAGTATTTT.

This clone was counted a few times. The CDR3 DNA reads as TGTGCCAGCAGCCCGGGAGGGTCCAGGATGTTTTTT. This translates into CASSPGGSRMFF. V and J are TRBV7-2 and TRBJ1-4; D uncertain. The CDR3 has 12 amino acids. V was pared by 5 bases and J by 15 bases, with 16 bases between. Germline V gives CDR1 SGHTA, CDR2 FQGNSA.

This sequence joins TRBV4-1 and TRBJ1-1, with 9 nucleotides matching TRBD1. CDR3 length equals 16 residues. Germline V gene data show CDR1 as MGHRA and CDR2 as YSYEKL. After removal of 3 bases from V and 4 bases from J, the junction contained 9 bases not matched to a gene. CDR3 bases: TGCGCCAGCAGCCACCCCTTGACAGGGGGGGGCACTGAAGCTTTCTTT. It translates to CASSHPLTGGGTEAFF.

The chain recombines TRBV27 with TRBJ1-4; the D is unclear. The CDR3 loop spans 14 amino acids. Trimming cost V 3 bases and J 4 bases, with 9 bases left between them. Germline CDR1 reads MNHEY; CDR2 reads SMNVEV (reference sequence). The CDR3 protein is CASSLIRGNEKLFF. CDR3 nucleotide sequence: TGTGCCAGCAGTTTGATTCGCGGTAATGAAAAACTGTTTTTT. Filled out from reference TRBV27 and TRBJ1-4, the complete variable domain reads EAQVTQNPRYLITVTGKKLTVTCSQNMNHEYMSWYRQDPGLGLRQIYYSMNVEVTDKGDVPEGYKVSRKEKRNFPLILESPSPNQTSLYFCASSLIRGNEKLFFGSGTQLSVL.

This clone is a singleton in its sample. The chain carries TRBV30 and TRBJ2-6; no clear D. This CDR3 is 14 amino acids long. Trimming took 2 bases from V and 0 from J, leaving 5 bases between them. Per the germline V gene, CDR1 is GTSNPN and CDR2 is SVGIG (reference sequence). The CDR3 sequence is CAWSKGSGANVLTF. In DNA, the CDR3 is TGTGCCTGGAGTAAGGGCTCTGGGGCCAACGTCCTGACTTTC.

The V call is TRBV6-1, the J call TRBJ2-2; D not resolved. This CDR3 comprises 14 residues. Germline lookup yields CDR1 MNHNS and CDR2 SASEGT. Between the trimmed V and J ends, which lost 5 bases and 5 bases, there was a span of 12 bases. The CDR3: CASSPSGQTGELFF. CDR3 bases: TGTGCCAGCAGTCCCTCAGGCCAGACCGGGGAGCTGTTTTTT.

The chain couples TRBV30 to TRBJ2-7; D is unresolved. The CDR3 is 10 residues long. Germline V gives CDR1 GTSNPN, CDR2 SVGIG (reference sequence). Trimming took off 7 bases at V and 3 bases at J, with 7 bases between the two ends. In nucleotides, the CDR3 is TGTGCCTACACATACTACGAGCAGTACTTC. Protein: CAYTYYEQYF. Together with reference TRBV30 and TRBJ2-7, the CDR3 gives the full variable domain: SQTIHQWPATLVQPVGSPLSLECTVEGTSNPNLYWYRQAAGRGLQLLFYSVGIGQISSEVPQNLSASRPQDRQFILSSKKLLLSDSGFYLCAYTYYEQYFGPGTRLTVT.

The chain links TRBV18 to TRBJ2-3; D not certain. The CDR3 is 15 residues long. V gave up 2 bases and J gave up 0 bases, with 9 bases separating them. The germline gives CDR1 KGHSH, CDR2 LQKENI. The CDR3: CASSPIGTSTDTQYF. In nucleotides, the CDR3 is TGTGCCAGCTCACCAATAGGAACTAGCACAGATACGCAGTATTTT.

This chain uses TRBV5-1 with TRBJ1-1; no clear D gene. CDR3 size: 13 residues. V was pared by 2 bases and J by 1 base, with 6 bases between. Germline CDR1 is SGHRS and CDR2 is YFSETQ. The CDR3: CASSFAANTEAFF. Written as DNA, the CDR3 is TGCGCCAGCAGCTTTGCGGCGAACACTGAAGCTTTCTTT.

V is TRBV10-3 and J is TRBJ1-6; no definite D call. Trimming pared 8 bases from V and 5 bases from J, leaving 13 bases between. Per germline, CDR1 ENHRY and CDR2 SYGVKD. CDR3 length: 14 residues. The CDR3 DNA sequence: TGTGCCATCGGGATCCAGGTTGATAATTCACCCCTCCACTTT. This translates into CAIGIQVDNSPLHF.

The rearrangement joins TRBV20-1 to TRBJ1-2; no clear D. Germline V CDR1 and CDR2: DFQATT, SNEGSKA (reference sequence). Between the trimmed V and J ends, which lost 3 bases and 7 bases, there was a span of 9 bases. The CDR3 totals 11 residues. The CDR3 region is CSASSSSGYTF. CDR3 nucleotide sequence: TGCAGTGCTAGTTCGAGTAGTGGCTACACCTTC.

V gene TRBV6-5 combines with J gene TRBJ1-5; D is unclear. CDR1 is MNHEY and CDR2 is SVGAGI in the germline V gene. V was pared by 10 bases and J by 5 bases, with 15 bases between. The CDR3 spans 13 residues. The CDR3 spells CATCSLPDQPQHF. CDR3 DNA sequence: TGTGCCACGTGCAGCCTGCCGGATCAGCCCCAGCATTTT.

The rearrangement joins TRBV30 to TRBJ2-5; D unresolved. Trimming stripped 5 bases from V and 4 bases from J, with 14 bases between. The length of the CDR3 is 13 residues. Germline V lookup: CDR1 GTSNPN, CDR2 SVGIG (reference sequence). Written as DNA, the CDR3 is TGTGCCTGGGGCACTAAGGGTGGAGAGACCCAGTACTTC. Translated: CAWGTKGGETQYF.

The chain uses TRBV5-5 and TRBJ1-4, with a weak D call TRBD1 (6 bases). The CDR3 extends over 14 amino acids. Per the germline V gene, CDR1 is SGHKS and CDR2 is YYEKEE (reference sequence). V was clipped by 3 bases and J by 4 bases, with 10 bases between them. CDR3 sequence (DNA): TGTGCCAGCAGCTCACAGGGATATAATGAAAAACTGTTTTTT. Its protein product is CASSSQGYNEKLFF.

This clone showed up just a few times. Other DNA variants within this sample encode the same CDR3. V gene TRBV25-1 combines with J gene TRBJ1-2; the match to TRBD1 covers 8 bases. Germline V gives CDR1 MGHDK, CDR2 SYGVNS. This CDR3 is built from 14 residues. The junction had 4 bases not matched to a gene; V was cut back by 4 bases and J by 3 bases. CDR3 sequence (DNA): TGTGCCAGCAGTGGAGACAGGGGCGACTATGGCTACACCTTC. Residues: CASSGDRGDYGYTF.

The chain uses TRBV2 and TRBJ1-1; 10 bases fit TRBD1. With V trimmed by 7 bases and J by 6 bases, 8 bases remained unmatched. Per germline, CDR1 SNHLY and CDR2 FYNNEI. The CDR3 sequence is 14 residues long. In nucleotides, the CDR3 is TGTGCCAGCAATATCGGCGGACAGGGGGCTGAAGCTTTCTTT. It encodes CASNIGGQGAEAFF.

In this sample, this clone turned up many times. The chain's CDR3 is CATSRDGAVYEQYF. The CDR3 bases are TGTGCCACCAGCAGAGATGGCGCAGTCTACGAGCAGTACTTC. The genes are TRBV15 and TRBJ2-7; D not resolved. The CDR3 covers 14 residues. CDR1 is LNHNV and CDR2 is YYDKDF in the germline V gene (reference sequence). V was pared by 0 bases and J by 3 bases, with 9 bases between.